Listed below are T cell receptor beta chains from one sample, sequenced in a study of tumor and adjacent non-tumor tissue in lung cancer. TCRdb reprocessed the multiplex PCR reads with MiXCR, giving one entry per CDR3 protein. The sample includes 200,000 to 250,000 distinct CDR3 sequences, 60% to 85% of them seen just once. Sequencing input: lung tumor tissue. The source is a man aged 55 to 70 with non-small cell lung cancer. Each CDR3 is given with its conserved first and last residue. The order of the fields is D gene, J gene, clone size, V gene, CDR3 protein, CDR3 DNA. The D gene is left open where the match is weak. A clone size is listed for some rows: how often the clone was seen (once, few, many), or a class if it is expanded.

>TRBD2|TRBJ2-7|once|TRBV20-1
CSARVRTSGGASYNGQYF
TGCAGTGCTAGAGTCAGGACTAGCGGGGGGGCGTCCTACAATGGGCAGTACTTC
>TRBD2|TRBJ2-7|NA|TRBV11-3
CASNIGTSGRYEQYF
TGTGCCAGCAACATCGGGACTAGCGGGCGCTACGAACAGTACTTT
>TRBD2|TRBJ2-4|NA|TRBV20-1
CSARDLAGADFQYF
TGCAGTGCTAGAGACCTAGCGGGAGCGGACTTTCAGTACTTC
>NA|TRBJ1-5|many|TRBV11-2
CASSALGTSGQPQHF
TGTGCCAGCAGCGCCCTCGGTACGTCTGGCCAGCCCCAGCATTTT
>TRBD2|TRBJ2-1|NA|TRBV12-3/TRBV12-4
CASSLRAGASYNEQFF
TGTGCCAGCAGTTTACGGGCGGGAGCGTCCTATAATGAGCAGTTCTTC
>TRBD2|TRBJ2-3|few|TRBV20-1
CSAAGNLAGGPDTQYF
TGCAGTGCTGCTGGAAATCTAGCGGGGGGGCCAGATACGCAGTATTTT
>NA|TRBJ2-5|NA|TRBV11-2
CARSSTRGETQYF
TGTGCCAGGAGCTCTACAAGGGGAGAGACCCAGTACTTC
>NA|TRBJ1-5|many|TRBV20-1
CSAFQTYNQPQHF
TGCAGTGCTTTTCAAACCTACAATCAGCCCCAGCATTTT
>TRBD2|TRBJ2-3|NA|TRBV7-9
CTSRGGITDTQYF
TGTACCTCCCGGGGGGGTATCACAGATACGCAGTATTTT
>NA|TRBJ1-1|many|TRBV20-1
CSASAGELRAFF
TGCAGTGCTAGTGCCGGAGAACTGAGGGCTTTCTTT
>NA|TRBJ2-3|many|TRBV20-1
CSAPENPGTDTQYF
TGCAGTGCCCCGGAGAACCCTGGAACAGATACGCAGTATTTT
>NA|TRBJ1-1|NA|TRBV19
CASSITGSLLDTEAFF
TGTGCCAGTAGTATTACAGGGTCCCTATTAGATACTGAAGCTTTCTTT
>TRBD2|TRBJ2-1|NA|TRBV11-3
CASSTGLAGEDGQFF
TGTGCCAGCAGCACGGGATTAGCGGGAGAGGATGGGCAGTTCTTC